A selection of T cell receptor beta chains follows, all from one sample in a study of CD8+ T cells in alopecia areata. TCRdb keeps only in-frame clones here, not all; method: immunoSEQ multiplex PCR. The sample lists 150,000 to 200,000 clones, approximately 60% occurring once. The sequences come from CD4+ T cells sorted from blood, collected at week 24, from a patient treated with tofacitinib. The origin of the receptors is a human donor with alopecia areata. Each CDR3 is given with its conserved first and last residue. The D gene is left open where the match is weak. The size entry is marked missing in some rows and otherwise reads once, few, many or a size class.

j_call | clone_size | v_call | d_call | cdr3_nt | cdr3_aa
TRBJ2-1 | . | TRBV9 | . | TGTGCCAGCAGCGTAGAGCCCCTCGGGAATGAGCAGTTCTTC | CASSVEPLGNEQFF
TRBJ2-7 | . | TRBV18 | TRBD1 | TGTGCCAGCTCCAATGGACAGGGAAACTACGAGCAGTACTTC | CASSNGQGNYEQYF
TRBJ2-5 | . | TRBV30 | . | TGTGCCCGCACAGGGGGGGATGGGGAGACCCAGTACTTC | CARTGGDGETQYF
TRBJ1-6 | . | TRBV30 | . | TGTGCCTGGGGGAATAATTCACCCCTCCACTTT | CAWGNNSPLHF
TRBJ2-7 | once | TRBV6-5 | TRBD1 | TGTGCCAGCAGTTACCGGGGACAGTCCTACGAGCAGTACTTC | CASSYRGQSYEQYF
TRBJ1-5 | . | TRBV6-6 | . | TGTGCCAGCAGTTACGGCAGCACCAGGGATCAGCCCCAGCATTTT | CASSYGSTRDQPQHF
TRBJ1-2 | . | TRBV29-1 | . | TGCAGCGTGATGGCGGGAAGCCGCGACTATGGCTACACCTTC | CSVMAGSRDYGYTF
TRBJ2-7 | . | TRBV30 | . | TGTGCCTGGAGTGCCCCCGGATCCCGGTCCTACGAGCAGTACTTC | CAWSAPGSRSYEQYF
TRBJ2-3 | . | TRBV20-1 | . | TGCAGTGCTAGCGGGGATACGCAGTATTTT | CSASGDTQYF
TRBJ2-3 | few | TRBV19 | TRBD2 | TGTGCCAGTAGTCTCCGGACTAGCGGTAGCACAGATACGCAGTATTTT | CASSLRTSGSTDTQYF
TRBJ1-1 | . | TRBV29-1 | . | TGCAGCGTTGATTTCGACAGAGTGAACACTGAAGCTTTCTTT | CSVDFDRVNTEAFF
TRBJ2-1 | . | TRBV7-9 | . | TGTGCCAGCAGCTTCTATATCGGCAGTACCTACAATGAGCAGTTCTTC | CASSFYIGSTYNEQFF
TRBJ2-5 | . | TRBV30 | TRBD1 | TGTGCCTGGATCACAGGGGGACGGGAGACCCAGTACTTC | CAWITGGRETQYF
TRBJ1-5 | . | TRBV14 | . | TGTGCCAGTTCGACAGGTTTGAATCAGCCCCAGCATTTT | CASSTGLNQPQHF
TRBJ1-1 | . | TRBV14 | . | TGTGCCAGCAGCCAATTAAGGACGGCGAAGGGGATGAACACTGAAGCTTTCTTT | CASSQLRTAKGMNTEAFF
TRBJ1-5 | . | TRBV14 | TRBD1 | TGTGCCAGCAGCCAAGGACAGGGTCAGGATCAGCCCCAGCATTTT | CASSQGQGQDQPQHF
TRBJ2-7 | . | TRBV27 | TRBD2 | TGTGCCAGCAGTTTACGCCTGGGACTAGCGCCCTACGAGCAGTACTTC | CASSLRLGLAPYEQYF
TRBJ1-2 | . | TRBV30 | . | TGTGCCTGGAGTGGAGGGGGAGTGAACTATGGCTACACCTTC | CAWSGGGVNYGYTF
TRBJ2-3 | few | TRBV29-1 | TRBD2 | TGCAGCGTTGAAAGCGGGGGGGCTCGAGATACGCAGTATTTT | CSVESGGARDTQYF
TRBJ2-4 | many | TRBV7-8 | . | TGTGCCAGCAGCTCCAGGGGAGGGGCCGGGGGAAACATTCAGTACTTC | CASSSRGGAGGNIQYF
TRBJ2-5 | . | TRBV6-5 | . | TGTGCCAGCAGTTACTCCGACGTACAAGAGACCCAGTACTTC | CASSYSDVQETQYF
TRBJ2-3 | . | TRBV6-6 | . | TGTGCCAGCAGTTACGATCGGGCAGGGGGGACAGATACGCAGTATTTT | CASSYDRAGGTDTQYF
TRBJ2-1 | . | TRBV27 | TRBD2 | TGTGCCAGCACCCCCGTCACTAGCGGGGGGAAAGGCTACAATGAGCAGTTCTTC | CASTPVTSGGKGYNEQFF
TRBJ1-5 | . | TRBV7-9 | . | TGTGCCAGCAGCCACGGCATGGTGGCTACCAATCAGCCCCAGCATTTT | CASSHGMVATNQPQHF
TRBJ1-2 | . | TRBV6-5 | . | TGTGCCAGCAGTCAGACCGGGACGTTGGGTGGCTACACCTTC | CASSQTGTLGGYTF
TRBJ2-7 | few | TRBV29-1 | . | TGCAGCGTGCCCCAAGGACGGAGCTCCTACGAGCAGTACTTC | CSVPQGRSSYEQYF
TRBJ2-1 | . | TRBV30 | . | TGTGCCTGGAATAGGATAGACTACAATGAGCAGTTCTTC | CAWNRIDYNEQFF
TRBJ1-1 | . | TRBV7-2 | . | TGTGCCAGCAGCTTCGGTACTATGAACACTGAAGCTTTCTTT | CASSFGTMNTEAFF
TRBJ2-5 | . | TRBV5-1 | . | TGCGCCAGCAGCCATGGACTGGACCAAGAGACCCAGTACTTC | CASSHGLDQETQYF
TRBJ1-5 | . | TRBV19 | . | TGTGCCAGTACCCTAAGTGACCAGCCCCAGCATTTT | CASTLSDQPQHF
TRBJ1-4 | . | TRBV27 | . | TGTGCCAGCAGTTCCAACGGACATAATGAAAAACTGTTTTTT | CASSSNGHNEKLFF
TRBJ2-1 | few | TRBV29-1 | . | TGCAGCGGTCTACAGGGTAATGAGCAGTTCTTC | CSGLQGNEQFF
TRBJ2-6 | . | TRBV28 | . | TGTGCCAGCAGTTCCCCTATGGCGGGGGCCAACGTCCTGACTTTC | CASSSPMAGANVLTF
TRBJ1-6 | . | TRBV19 | . | TGTGCCAGTAGTTCCCGGGCCAAGACGGGGAATTCACCCCTCCACTTT | CASSSRAKTGNSPLHF
TRBJ1-2 | . | TRBV7-2 | . | TGTGCCAGCAGCTTAGAGTTTACCAACTATGGCTACACCTTC | CASSLEFTNYGYTF
TRBJ2-5 | . | TRBV6-1 | TRBD2 | TGTGCCAGCATCCCCGGGGGGGGAGAGACCCAGTACTTC | CASIPGGGETQYF
TRBJ2-5 | . | TRBV30 | . | TGTGCCTGGAGTGGAGGACAGCAAGAGACCCAGTACTTC | CAWSGGQQETQYF
TRBJ2-5 | once | TRBV30 | TRBD2 | TGTGCCTGGAGTGTAGCGGGGGGGCCCCAAGAGACCCAGTACTTC | CAWSVAGGPQETQYF
TRBJ1-6 | . | TRBV30 | . | TGTGCCTGGAGTGTAAAGTTGTCGGCTAATAATTCACCCCTCCACTTT | CAWSVKLSANNSPLHF
TRBJ2-1 | . | TRBV11-3 | TRBD2 | TGTGCCAGCAGCTTAGTTGTAGCGGGGGGGAACAATGAGCAGTTCTTC | CASSLVVAGGNNEQFF
TRBJ1-1 | . | TRBV5-1 | . | TGCGCCAGCAGCCTGGGGACTTGGACAACTTCTGAAGCTTTCTTT | CASSLGTWTTSEAFF
TRBJ2-7 | few | TRBV19 | TRBD1 | TGTGCCAGTAGTATGTCCGGGACAGTTACCTACGAGCAGTACTTC | CASSMSGTVTYEQYF
TRBJ2-2 | . | TRBV2 | . | TGTGCCAGCAGGGTTGGGAAGAACACCGGGGAGCTGTTTTTT | CASRVGKNTGELFF
TRBJ2-1 | few | TRBV11-2 | TRBD2 | TGTGCCAGCAGCCTGACTAGCGGGGGGTCTTACAATGAGCAGTTCTTC | CASSLTSGGSYNEQFF
TRBJ2-5 | . | TRBV30 | TRBD1 | TGTGCCTGGAGTGACGCTACCGGGACAGGGGCGTGGGAGACCCAGTACTTC | CAWSDATGTGAWETQYF
TRBJ2-1 | few | TRBV2 | . | TGTGCCAGCAATTTTACACCCAATGAGCAGTTCTTC | CASNFTPNEQFF
TRBJ2-7 | . | TRBV7-3 | . | TGTGCCAAGGAGGGTGAGCAGTACTTC | CAKEGEQYF
TRBJ1-5 | few | TRBV6-5 | . | TGTGCCAGCAGCCCCAATCCAGGGGTGGACCAGCCCCAGCATTTT | CASSPNPGVDQPQHF
TRBJ2-2 | few | TRBV7-2 | TRBD2 | TGTGCCAGCAGCTCCCAAACGGGGGGAACCGGGGAGCTGTTTTTT | CASSSQTGGTGELFF
TRBJ1-1 | once | TRBV29-1 | TRBD1 | TGCAGCGCCTCCGGGACAGGGGGCCCTGAAGCTTTCTTT | CSASGTGGPEAFF
TRBJ2-4 | . | TRBV5-6 | . | TGTGCCAGCAGCTCCCGGATGAAAAACATTCAGTACTTC | CASSSRMKNIQYF
TRBJ1-1 | . | TRBV20-1 | TRBD1 | TGCAGTGCTAGAGATGACAGGGCCGCTTTCTTT | CSARDDRAAFF
TRBJ2-1 | few | TRBV9 | TRBD2 | TGTGCCAGCACCCGTACGAGCGGGGGGGCCGGTGAGCAGTTCTTC | CASTRTSGGAGEQFF
TRBJ1-6 | . | TRBV30 | . | TGTGCCTGGAAAGTCTGGAGCTCCTATAATTCACCCCTCCACTTT | CAWKVWSSYNSPLHF
TRBJ2-1 | . | TRBV2 | . | TGTGCCAGCAGTGAAAAGATTGAGCAGTTCTTC | CASSEKIEQFF
TRBJ1-2 | . | TRBV9 | . | TGTGCCAGCAGCGCAAAGAACAACTATGGCTACACCTTC | CASSAKNNYGYTF
TRBJ1-6 | few | TRBV30 | . | TGTGCCTGGACTACTGCAGGGGCGAGCTCCTATAATTCACCCCTCCACTTT | CAWTTAGASSYNSPLHF
TRBJ1-5 | . | TRBV30 | . | TGTGCCTGGAGTGTCGGGGGGGGCAATCAGCCCCAGCATTTT | CAWSVGGGNQPQHF
TRBJ1-1 | . | TRBV30 | . | TGTGCCTGGAGCCCACAGGGTAGGAGCACTGAAGCTTTCTTT | CAWSPQGRSTEAFF